This T cell receptor (beta chain) was identified in a study of cytomegalovirus exposure and HLA in healthy donors. TCRdb's table, derived via immunoSEQ multiplex PCR, lists solely in-frame clones and lacks some. Of a few hundred thousand clones listed, 80% to 90% are singletons. Looked up from germline, CDR1 is SGDLS and CDR2 is YYNGEE. This CDR3 region has 15 residues. Trimming took 4 bases from V and 5 from J; bases not matched to a gene: 9. The sample consisted of PBMCs. The receptor was derived from a woman aged 18 to 35 in good health and CMV-seronegative. V is TRBV9 and J is TRBJ2-5; 9 bases are shared with TRBD1. The CDR3 region has the DNA TGTGCCAGCAGCCCTGGAGGGACAGGGCTGGAGACCCAGTACTTC. Translating it yields CASSPGGTGLETQYF. The whole variable domain, remainder taken from reference TRBV9 and TRBJ2-5, is DSGVTQTPKHLITATGQRVTLRCSPRSGDLSVYWYQQSLDQGLQFLIQYYNGEERAKGNILERFSAQQFPDLHSELNLSSLELGDSALYFCASSPGGTGLETQYFGPGTRLLVL.